Listed here are 22 T cell receptor beta chains from one sample, sequenced in a study of cytomegalovirus exposure and HLA in healthy donors. With 60 Vbeta and 13 Jbeta primers, the PCR was carried out. Clones were read by immunoSEQ multiplex PCR, and TCRdb kept only the in-frame ones, dropping some. The table lists just over 150,000 clones, around 74% of them singletons. The specimen was PBMCs. These receptors originate from a female donor in good health and CMV-seronegative.

The rearrangement links TRBV6-1 to TRBJ1-5; TRBD1 might be the D (5 bases). This CDR3 contains 14 residues. Germline assignment: CDR1 MNHNS and CDR2 SASEGT. The V end was cut by 6 bases, the J end by 7 bases, with 16 bases between. The CDR3 coding sequence is TGTGCCAGCAGCGGCGGGGCTGGAGGACAGCCCCAGCATTTT. This encodes CASSGGAGGQPQHF.

J is TRBJ2-2 and V is TRBV27; the match to TRBD1 covers 7 bases. Losses at the gene ends were 6 bases for V and 2 bases for J; bases not matched to a gene: 3. CDR3 length: 14 amino acids. Germline CDR1 and CDR2: MNHEY and SMNVEV (reference sequence). The CDR3 coding sequence is TGTGCCAGCAGAAGGGACAGAAACACCGGGGAGCTGTTTTTT. It is translated as CASRRDRNTGELFF.

In its sample, this clone was seen once. V gene TRBV5-6 combines with J gene TRBJ1-2, with D maybe TRBD1 (6 bases). The CDR3 is 15 amino acids. The ends were cut back, 1 base at V and 0 bases at J, with 10 bases in the middle. CDR1 and CDR2 from the germline V gene are SGHDT and YYEEEE. CDR3: CASSLRGGTNYGYTF. The CDR3 DNA follows: TGTGCCAGCAGCTTGAGGGGGGGCACTAACTATGGCTACACCTTC.

The rearrangement joins TRBV5-1 to TRBJ2-4, with D possibly matching TRBD1 (6 bases). Trimming took off 5 bases at V and 5 bases at J, with 11 bases between the two ends. CDR1 and CDR2 from the germline V gene are SGHRS and YFSETQ. The CDR3 extends over 13 amino acids. The CDR3 is CASRARTENIQYF. Written as DNA, the CDR3 is TGCGCCAGCAGGGCAAGGACAGAAAACATTCAGTACTTC.

J is TRBJ2-4 and V is TRBV6-1, with TRBD1 matching over 9 bases. V lost 4 bases, J lost 5 bases, and 6 bases stayed unmatched. Germline loops: CDR1 MNHNS, CDR2 SASEGT. This CDR3 comprises 15 residues. The CDR3 is CASSGQGQGENIQYF. The CDR3 DNA follows: TGTGCCAGCAGTGGTCAGGGACAGGGCGAAAACATTCAGTACTTC.

The rearrangement joins TRBV28 to TRBJ1-2, with D maybe TRBD1 (6 bases). V dropped 8 bases and J dropped 3 bases, with 16 bases sitting between them. CDR1 and CDR2 (germline): MDHEN, SYDVKM. This CDR3 region has 14 residues. The CDR3 spells CASETGTPDYGYTF. The CDR3 DNA sequence: TGTGCCAGCGAGACCGGGACACCGGACTATGGCTACACCTTC.

The chain joins TRBV7-8 to TRBJ1-1; 8 bases align to TRBD1. J was trimmed by 7 bases and V by 3 bases; bases with no gene match: 7. Per germline, CDR1 SGHVS and CDR2 FQNEAQ. The CDR3 spans 14 residues. The CDR3 region is CASSLTGARGEAFF. The CDR3 DNA reads TGTGCCAGCAGCTTGACAGGGGCACGGGGTGAAGCTTTCTTT.

This sequence joins TRBV6-1 and TRBJ1-6; D is ambiguous. The V end was cut by 8 bases, the J end by 10 bases, with 12 bases between. The CDR3 extends over 12 amino acids. Germline CDR1 MNHNS, CDR2 SASEGT. The CDR3 bases are TGTGCCAGCGACACCTCGAGCTCACCCCTCCACTTT. It yields the protein CASDTSSSPLHF.

This chain links TRBV10-1 with TRBJ2-3, with 9 bases aligning to TRBD2. CDR3 length: 14 amino acids. CDR1 and CDR2 (germline): WNHNN, SYGVQD (reference sequence). V trimming: 4 bases; J trimming: 5 bases; junction bases outside the gene matches: 4. The CDR3 bases are TGCGCCAGCAGTGGAATAGCGGGGGAAGATACGCAGTATTTT. Translating gives CASSGIAGEDTQYF.

This chain links TRBV6-5 with TRBJ1-1, with a tentative D call TRBD1 (6 bases). Deletions cut 8 bases from V and 4 bases from J, with 17 bases between. This CDR3 is 14 amino acids long. Germline CDR1 and CDR2: MNHEY and SVGAGI. The CDR3 coding sequence is TGTGCCAGCGGGAGGGGGGGGCTCGGCACTGAAGCTTTCTTT. It translates to CASGRGGLGTEAFF.

The chain combines TRBV6-5 with TRBJ2-5; 7 nucleotides agree with TRBD1. Trimming at V came to 7 bases and at J to 3 bases, leaving 5 bases not matched to a gene. The CDR3 has 13 residues. Germline CDR1 and CDR2: MNHEY and SVGAGI. CDR3 in DNA: TGTGCCAGCATCGAGACAGGGAAAGAGACCCAGTACTTC. Its translation: CASIETGKETQYF.

The chain employs TRBV6-1 and TRBJ1-1, with D tentatively TRBD1 (5 bases). The CDR3 runs 15 residues. Per the germline V gene, CDR1 is MNHNS and CDR2 is SASEGT. The V and J ends lost 5 bases and 1 base respectively, with 14 bases between them. The CDR3 is CASSTGRGRNTEAFF. CDR3 nucleotide sequence: TGTGCCAGCAGTACGGGTCGGGGGAGGAACACTGAAGCTTTCTTT.

In this sample, this clone turned up once. The chain carries TRBV29-1 and TRBJ2-7; D might be TRBD2 (5 bases). The V gene lost 7 bases and the J gene lost 3 bases, with 13 bases spanning the gap. This CDR3 spans 12 amino acids. Germline CDR1 SQVTM, CDR2 ANQGSEA. CDR3 loop: CSASVAGYEQYF. In DNA, the CDR3 is TGCAGCGCGAGCGTGGCGGGCTACGAGCAGTACTTC.

A single count supports this clone. The same CDR3 is also encoded by other DNA sequences in this sample. The V gene is TRBV5-1, the J gene TRBJ1-1; TRBD1 matches 11 bases. The junction had 6 bases not matched to a gene; V was cut back by 0 bases and J by 5 bases. Per germline, CDR1 SGHRS and CDR2 YFSETQ. The length of the CDR3 is 16 residues. CDR3: CASSLVGQGVWTEAFF. CDR3 DNA: TGCGCCAGCAGCTTGGTGGGACAGGGGGTGTGGACTGAAGCTTTCTTT.

V is TRBV19 and J is TRBJ2-5; 7 nucleotides agree with TRBD2. CDR1 is LNHDA and CDR2 is SQIVND in the germline V gene (reference sequence). This CDR3 spans 15 amino acids. V lost 3 bases, J lost 4 bases, and 8 bases stayed unmatched. The CDR3 region has the DNA TGTGCCAGTAGTATGGGGAGCGGGGCGGGAGAGACCCAGTACTTC. The encoded protein is CASSMGSGAGETQYF.

This rearrangement joins TRBV30 to TRBJ1-5, with D possibly TRBD1 on 6 matching bases. CDR1 and CDR2 from the germline V gene are GTSNPN and SVGIG (reference sequence). The V gene lost 2 bases and the J gene lost 2 bases, with 16 bases spanning the gap. CDR3 length: 16 residues. CDR3 loop: CAWSTRGGVRNQPQHF. The DNA of the CDR3 is TGTGCCTGGAGTACGCGAGGGGGGGTCCGCAATCAGCCCCAGCATTTT.

This clone was detected only a few times. The junction and the germline gene differ at one end; a read error may be behind it. The chain has TRBV10-3 and TRBJ2-2, with unresolved D. Germline V gene lookup returns CDR1 ENHRY and CDR2 SYGVKD. The CDR3 spans 13 residues. CDR3 sequence (DNA): TGTGCCAGCAGTCCCCGCGACACCGGGGAGCTGTTTTTT. Protein: CASSPRDTGELFF.

The CDR3 coding sequence is TGTGCCAGCAGCTTAAGAGGCGGGGGGATCTCCTACAATGAGCAGTTCTTC. Its protein is CASSLRGGGISYNEQFF. The chain uses TRBV7-3 and TRBJ2-1, with TRBD2 matching 8 bases. This CDR3 region has 17 residues. The germline gives CDR1 SGHTA, CDR2 FQGTGA. V trimming: 1 base; J trimming: 0 bases; junction bases outside the gene matches: 5.

The V call is TRBV6-5, the J call TRBJ1-3; the D is unclear. Per the germline V gene, CDR1 is MNHEY and CDR2 is SVGAGI. CDR3 length equals 14 residues. V gave up 8 bases and J gave up 1 base, with 12 bases separating them. The CDR3 reads CASVSGQSGNTIYF. The DNA for the CDR3 is TGTGCCAGCGTGTCCGGTCAATCTGGAAACACCATATATTTT.

In nucleotides, the CDR3 is TGTGCCAGCAGAAAGCCGGGACAGGGGAGGACCGGGGAGCTGTTTTTT. Its translation is CASRKPGQGRTGELFF. The rearrangement uses TRBV27 and TRBJ2-2, with TRBD1 matching over 10 bases. Germline V gene lookup returns CDR1 MNHEY and CDR2 SMNVEV (reference sequence). The V gene end was trimmed by 6 bases and the J gene end by 5 bases; junction bases not matched to a gene: 9. The CDR3 length is 16 residues.

V gene TRBV6-5 combines with J gene TRBJ1-2; weak D call: TRBD1 (5 bases). CDR3 length equals 14 residues. The germline V gene has CDR1 MNHEY and CDR2 SVGAGI. V was trimmed by 6 bases and J by 4 bases, leaving 15 bases between them. CDR3 sequence (DNA): TGTGCCAGCAGCCGGACAACAGCGCCCTATGGCTACACCTTC. Protein sequence: CASSRTTAPYGYTF.

The chain uses TRBV4-1 and TRBJ1-5; D is uncertain. From germline, CDR1 is MGHRA and CDR2 YSYEKL. Trimming pared 5 bases from V and 0 bases from J, leaving 14 bases between. This CDR3 contains 16 residues. As DNA, the CDR3 is TGCGCCAGCAGCTTCTATCAGGAATATAGCAATCAGCCCCAGCATTTT. Encoded protein: CASSFYQEYSNQPQHF.